This T cell receptor beta chain was captured by sequencing in a study of blood T cell repertoires in COVID-19. As for the study in general: Samples came from the United States, Italy and Spain, spanning acute and convalescent COVID-19.

In the original processing: Estimates of nucleated cell counts were drawn from the amplification of reference gene primers. Assay used: immunoSEQ multiplex PCR; TCRdb lists only in-frame clones, some missing. V, J and clone size were drawn from that table, and D and trimming were deduced from the DNA. The repertoire includes tens of thousands of clones, almost 85% of them detected once, and about 7% sits in the top ten. V gave up 8 bases and J gave up 7 bases; unmatched junction bases: 7. There are 14 residues in the CDR3. The V gene's germline CDR1 is MNHEY and CDR2 SVGAGI. The V and J genes are TRBV6-5 and TRBJ1-4; 10 bases align to TRBD1. Sequencing was done on a sample of peripheral blood. This sequence was found in a man aged 45-65 years with active or convalescent COVID-19. CDR3 DNA: TGTGCCAGCTACCGGGACAGGGGAAGTGAAAAACTGTTTTTT. Protein: CASYRDRGSEKLFF.